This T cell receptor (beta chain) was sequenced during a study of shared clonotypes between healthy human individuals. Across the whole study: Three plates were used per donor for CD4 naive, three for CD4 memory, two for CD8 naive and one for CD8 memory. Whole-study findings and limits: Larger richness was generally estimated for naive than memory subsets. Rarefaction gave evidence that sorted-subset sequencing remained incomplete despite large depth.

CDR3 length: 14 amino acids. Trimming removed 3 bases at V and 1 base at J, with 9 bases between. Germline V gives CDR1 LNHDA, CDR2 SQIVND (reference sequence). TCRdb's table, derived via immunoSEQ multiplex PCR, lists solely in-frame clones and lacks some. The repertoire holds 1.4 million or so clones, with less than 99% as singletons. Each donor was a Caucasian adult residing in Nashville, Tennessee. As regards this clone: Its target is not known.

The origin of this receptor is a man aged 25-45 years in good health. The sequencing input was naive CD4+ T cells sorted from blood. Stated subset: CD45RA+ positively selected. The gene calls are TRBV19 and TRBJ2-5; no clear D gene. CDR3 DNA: TGTGCCAGTAGTATTGCGACATTCCAAGAGACCCAGTACTTC. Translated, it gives CASSIATFQETQYF.